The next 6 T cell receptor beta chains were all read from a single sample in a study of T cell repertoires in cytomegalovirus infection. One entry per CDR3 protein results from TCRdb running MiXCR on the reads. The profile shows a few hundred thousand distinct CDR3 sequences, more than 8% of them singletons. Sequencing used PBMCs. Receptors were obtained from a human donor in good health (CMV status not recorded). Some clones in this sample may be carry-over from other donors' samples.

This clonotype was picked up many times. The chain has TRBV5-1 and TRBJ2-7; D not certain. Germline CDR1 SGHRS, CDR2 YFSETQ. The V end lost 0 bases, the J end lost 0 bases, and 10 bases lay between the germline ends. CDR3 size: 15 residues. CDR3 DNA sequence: TGCGCCAGCAGCTTGGTCCCAGTGGGCTCCTACGAGCAGTACTTC. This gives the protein CASSLVPVGSYEQYF.

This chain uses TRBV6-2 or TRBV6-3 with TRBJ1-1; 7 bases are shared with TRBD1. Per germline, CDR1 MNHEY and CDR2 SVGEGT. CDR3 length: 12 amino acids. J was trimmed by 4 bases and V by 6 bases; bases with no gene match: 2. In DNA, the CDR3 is TGTGCCAGCAGGGGACAGACCACTGAAGCTTTCTTT. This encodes CASRGQTTEAFF.

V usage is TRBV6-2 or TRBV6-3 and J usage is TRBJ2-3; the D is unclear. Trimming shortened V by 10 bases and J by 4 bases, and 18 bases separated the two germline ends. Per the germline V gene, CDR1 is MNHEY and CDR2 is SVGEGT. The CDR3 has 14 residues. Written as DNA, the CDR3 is TGTGCCACCAGAGCGTACGTCGGTTCAGATACGCAGTATTTT. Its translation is CATRAYVGSDTQYF.

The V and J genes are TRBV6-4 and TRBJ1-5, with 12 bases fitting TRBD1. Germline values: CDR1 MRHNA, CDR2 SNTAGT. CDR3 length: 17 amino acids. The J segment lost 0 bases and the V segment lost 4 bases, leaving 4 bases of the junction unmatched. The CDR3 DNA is TGTGCCAGCAGTGGGGACAGGGGGCCTTATAGCAATCAGCCCCAGCATTTT. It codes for CASSGDRGPYSNQPQHF.

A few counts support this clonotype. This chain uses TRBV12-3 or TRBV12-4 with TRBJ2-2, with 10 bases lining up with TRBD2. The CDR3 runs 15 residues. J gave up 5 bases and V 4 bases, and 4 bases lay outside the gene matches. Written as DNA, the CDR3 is TGTGCCAGCAGTTGGAGCGGGAGGGGGACCGGGGAGCTGTTTTTT. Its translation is CASSWSGRGTGELFF.

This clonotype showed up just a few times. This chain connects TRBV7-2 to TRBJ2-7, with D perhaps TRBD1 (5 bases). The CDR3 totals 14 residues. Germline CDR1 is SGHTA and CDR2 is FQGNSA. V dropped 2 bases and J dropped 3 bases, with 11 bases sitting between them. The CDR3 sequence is CASSLSGHGYEQYF. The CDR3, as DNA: TGTGCCAGCAGCTTATCCGGACACGGCTACGAGCAGTACTTC.